These 25 T cell receptor beta chains were sequenced from one sample in a study of blood T cell repertoires in COVID-19 (dated by TCRdb to the early 2020s). The library came from the immunoSEQ multiplex PCR assay. TCRdb carries this immuneACCESS record with in-frame sequences only. Its versions omit some clonotypes, under half of them owing to an unresolved V gene in the studies checked, with the rest unexplained. The sample contains 150,000 to 200,000 clones, roughly four fifths of them found a single time. The ten most abundant clones make up more than 1.5% of the sample. The sequencing sample was made of peripheral blood. These TCRs come from a human donor in a cohort sampled during active COVID-19.

The chain joins TRBV19 to TRBJ1-5; TRBD1 agrees at 7 bases. The CDR3 sequence is 15 residues long. In germline, CDR1 is LNHDA, CDR2 SQIVND (reference sequence). The V segment lost 6 bases and the J segment 1 base; nucleotides outside the gene matches: 6. The CDR3 sequence is CASSDLQGSNQPQHF. The CDR3 DNA reads TGTGCCAGTAGCGATCTACAGGGGAGCAATCAGCCCCAGCATTTT. Combining the CDR3 with reference TRBV19 and TRBJ1-5 gives the whole variable domain DGGITQSPKYLFRKEGQNVTLSCEQNLNHDAMYWYRQDPGQGLRLIYYSQIVNDFQKGDIAEGYSVSREKKESFPLTVTSAQKNPTAFYLCASSDLQGSNQPQHFGDGTRLSIL.

V and J are TRBV4-3 and TRBJ1-1; 8 nucleotides align to TRBD1. The CDR3 is made up of 15 amino acids. The V segment lost 0 bases and the J segment 5 bases; nucleotides outside the gene matches: 5. CDR1 and CDR2 from the germline V gene are LGHNA and YSLEER. The CDR3 spells CASSQDRTGRTEAFF. The DNA of the CDR3 is TGCGCCAGCAGCCAAGATAGGACAGGGAGAACTGAAGCTTTCTTT.

J is TRBJ1-5 and V is TRBV19; unclear D gene. Germline V CDR1 and CDR2: LNHDA, SQIVND (reference sequence). CDR3 length: 13 amino acids. The V and J ends lost 3 bases and 6 bases respectively, with 9 bases between them. As DNA, the CDR3 is TGTGCCAGTAGTATCCAAGGAGGTCAGCCCCAGCATTTT. This sequence encodes CASSIQGGQPQHF.

This clone was recorded a few times. The V gene is TRBV6-5, the J gene TRBJ2-7; TRBD1 matches at 10 bases. The V segment lost 6 bases and the J segment 13 bases; nucleotides outside the gene matches: 6. This CDR3 is 11 amino acids long. Germline CDR1 reads MNHEY; CDR2 reads SVGAGI. CDR3 sequence reads: CASRGDRGDYF. CDR3 DNA sequence: TGTGCCAGCAGGGGGGACAGGGGCGATTACTTC.

The chain employs TRBV11-1 and TRBJ2-5, with TRBD1 as a possible D gene (6 bases). The V end was cut by 1 base, the J end by 4 bases, with 7 bases between. Germline V lookup: CDR1 SGHAT, CDR2 FQDESV (reference sequence). This CDR3 has 13 residues. The CDR3 DNA is TGTGCCAGCAGCTTAGAGACAGGAGAGACCCAGTACTTC. Translated: CASSLETGETQYF.

V is TRBV6-4 and J is TRBJ2-6; 7 bases match TRBD1. This CDR3 comprises 16 residues. J lost 3 bases, V lost 2 bases, and 4 bases had no gene match. Per germline, CDR1 MRHNA and CDR2 SNTAGT. CDR3 bases: TGTGCCAGCAGTGACGAGACAGGGAGTGGGGCCAACGTCCTGACTTTC. It specifies CASSDETGSGANVLTF.

The chain has TRBV7-3 and TRBJ2-3; TRBD1 might be the D (5 bases). V dropped 5 bases and J dropped 1 base, with 16 bases sitting between them. The germline gives CDR1 SGHTA, CDR2 FQGTGA. The CDR3 length is 16 residues. CDR3 sequence reads: CASSLQAPGGTDTQYF. In DNA, the CDR3 is TGTGCCAGCAGCCTACAGGCCCCTGGGGGCACAGATACGCAGTATTTT.

CDR3 amino acids: CSAEQGNEAFF. Written as DNA, the CDR3 is TGCAGTGCAGAACAGGGTAATGAAGCTTTCTTT. The chain uses TRBV20-1 and TRBJ1-1; weak D call: TRBD1 (6 bases). Germline V gene data show CDR1 as DFQATT and CDR2 as SNEGSKA (reference sequence). V shed 6 bases and J shed 7 bases, with 12 bases lying between them. This CDR3 comprises 11 residues.

The V and J genes are TRBV19 and TRBJ2-7; 14 nucleotides line up with TRBD2. Trimming cost V 3 bases and J 6 bases; bases outside gene matches: 10. Germline V gene data show CDR1 as LNHDA and CDR2 as SQIVND (reference sequence). The CDR3 runs 17 residues. This CDR3 reads CASSISGTSGRGLEQYF. CDR3 DNA sequence: TGTGCCAGTAGTATCAGCGGGACTAGCGGGAGAGGTCTCGAGCAGTACTTC.

The chain joins TRBV5-1 to TRBJ2-5; maybe TRBD1 (5 bases). The CDR3 extends over 12 amino acids. Between the trimmed V and J ends, which lost 5 bases and 5 bases, there was a span of 10 bases. CDR1 SGHRS and CDR2 YFSETQ come from the germline V gene. The CDR3 DNA is TGCGCCAGCAGTTTACCAGGGGAGACCCAGTACTTC. Its translation is CASSLPGETQYF.

The chain is built from TRBV27 and TRBJ2-1; 12 bases align to TRBD1. The germline CDR1 and CDR2 sequences are MNHEY and SMNVEV (reference sequence). V trimming: 6 bases; J trimming: 6 bases; junction bases outside the gene matches: 9. CDR3 size: 16 residues. The chain's CDR3 is CASRTSGTGGANEQFF. The CDR3 DNA follows: TGTGCCAGCAGGACTAGTGGGACAGGGGGCGCCAATGAGCAGTTCTTC.

V gene TRBV2 combines with J gene TRBJ1-3; D gene unclear. The CDR3 consists of 15 residues. The germline V gene has CDR1 SNHLY and CDR2 FYNNEI. Deletions cut 7 bases from V and 4 bases from J, with 17 bases between. In DNA, the CDR3 is TGTGCCAGCACCCCGCATGAGAACTCCGGAAACACCATATATTTT. It yields the protein CASTPHENSGNTIYF.

This clone was recorded once. This chain joins TRBV5-6 and TRBJ2-7; a weak D match, TRBD2 (5 bases). Germline V gene lookup returns CDR1 SGHDT and CDR2 YYEEEE. V was clipped by 2 bases and J by 3 bases, with 9 bases between them. The CDR3 has 13 amino acids. The CDR3 reads CASSFGLSYEQYF. The CDR3 DNA sequence: TGTGCCAGCAGCTTCGGACTGAGCTACGAGCAGTACTTC.

This chain's CDR3 is CASSQTLSGFPPYEQYF. CDR3 nucleotide sequence: TGCGCCAGCAGCCAAACGCTCTCGGGATTCCCACCCTACGAGCAGTACTTC. V is TRBV4-3 and J is TRBJ2-7; D possibly corresponds to TRBD2 (5 bases). Germline V gene data show CDR1 as LGHNA and CDR2 as YSLEER. Trimming pared 2 bases from V and 2 bases from J, leaving 19 bases between. CDR3 length equals 17 residues.

This chain uses TRBV6-1 with TRBJ2-7, with 8 bases matching TRBD2. There are 15 residues in the CDR3. The V gene end was trimmed by 2 bases and the J gene end by 3 bases; junction bases not matched to a gene: 6. Germline CDR1 and CDR2: MNHNS and SASEGT. The CDR3 spells CASSEQAGAGYEQYF. CDR3 sequence (DNA): TGTGCCAGCAGTGAACAAGCGGGGGCCGGCTACGAGCAGTACTTC.

This clone was seen a few times. This chain connects TRBV10-2 to TRBJ1-5, with 8 nucleotides matching TRBD1. This CDR3 comprises 13 residues. Germline CDR1 and CDR2: WSHSY and SAAADI. The ends lost 6 bases at V and 6 bases at J; junction bases unmatched: 4. CDR3 sequence (DNA): TGCGCCAGCAGGGACAGGGCGTCTCAGCCCCAGCATTTT. It translates to CASRDRASQPQHF.

V and J are TRBV29-1 and TRBJ1-5, with D unclear. CDR3 length equals 13 residues. Trimming cost V 4 bases and J 4 bases, with 11 bases left between them. Germline V gives CDR1 SQVTM, CDR2 ANQGSEA. The CDR3 region is CSVASSTNQPQHF. CDR3 DNA: TGCAGCGTTGCGTCCTCTACTAATCAGCCCCAGCATTTT.

This chain connects TRBV6-6 to TRBJ1-3; D may be TRBD1 (6 bases). CDR1 is MNHNY, CDR2 SVGAGI, per germline (reference sequence). Trimming took off 7 bases at V and 3 bases at J, with 10 bases between the two ends. This CDR3 is built from 13 residues. The CDR3 loop reads CASNRDIGNTIYF. CDR3 nucleotides: TGTGCCAGCAACCGGGACATTGGAAACACCATATATTTT.

The chain uses TRBV7-2 and TRBJ2-7, with 14 bases matching TRBD2. This CDR3 has 15 amino acids. J gave up 3 bases and V 3 bases, and 1 base lay outside the gene matches. CDR1 and CDR2 (germline): SGHTA, FQGNSA. The CDR3 DNA follows: TGTGCCAGCAGCTTCGGGACTAGCGGGAGCTACGAGCAGTACTTC. As protein: CASSFGTSGSYEQYF.

The rearrangement uses TRBV6-5 and TRBJ2-7; 8 positions match TRBD1. CDR1 and CDR2 from the germline V gene are MNHEY and SVGAGI. The V and J ends lost 2 bases and 3 bases, in that order; junction bases with no gene match: 6. The CDR3 extends over 15 amino acids. CDR3 sequence (DNA): TGTGCCAGCAGTTACCAGGGACAGGACATCTACGAGCAGTACTTC. Its protein product is CASSYQGQDIYEQYF.

The chain carries TRBV7-2 and TRBJ2-5; 8 positions match TRBD1. Germline CDR1 reads SGHTA; CDR2 reads FQGNSA. V trimming: 6 bases; J trimming: 5 bases; junction bases outside the gene matches: 11. The CDR3 has 15 amino acids. This CDR3 is CASRSDRAFWETQYF. The CDR3 bases are TGTGCCAGCAGATCGGACAGGGCCTTTTGGGAGACCCAGTACTTC.

The gene calls are TRBV5-8 and TRBJ1-6; the match to TRBD1 covers 9 bases. V was pared by 5 bases and J by 9 bases, with 6 bases of the junction left unmatched. Looked up from germline, CDR1 is SGHTS and CDR2 is YDEGEE. The CDR3 is made up of 14 amino acids. CDR3 coding DNA: TGTGCCAGCAGGCCCCGGGACAGGGCTTCACCCCTCCACTTT. As protein: CASRPRDRASPLHF.

The genes are TRBV7-9 and TRBJ2-5, with D perhaps matching TRBD2 (6 bases). CDR3 length: 15 amino acids. Looked up from germline, CDR1 is SEHNR and CDR2 is FQNEAQ (reference sequence). V lost 0 bases and J lost 5, with 13 bases in between. Here the CDR3 DNA reads TGTGCCAGCAGCTTAGCATCCCTAGGAGGGGAGACCCAGTACTTC. This sequence encodes CASSLASLGGETQYF.

This clone was detected only a few times. The V call is TRBV2, the J call TRBJ1-6; 7 bases align to TRBD1. This CDR3 has 15 amino acids. CDR1 SNHLY and CDR2 FYNNEI come from the germline V gene. Trimming cost V 4 bases and J 8 bases; bases outside gene matches: 8. CDR3 in DNA: TGTGCCAGCAGTGGTGGGACAGCCGACTATTCACCCCTCCACTTT. It specifies CASSGGTADYSPLHF.

V gene TRBV6-2 or TRBV6-3 combines with J gene TRBJ2-7; 8 bases align to TRBD2. CDR3 length equals 13 residues. V lost 5 bases and J lost 5; bases outside the gene matches: 5. From germline, CDR1 is MNHEY and CDR2 SVGEGT. CDR3 in amino acids: CASSQRESHEQYF. The CDR3 DNA reads as TGTGCCAGCAGTCAGCGGGAGTCCCACGAGCAGTACTTC.